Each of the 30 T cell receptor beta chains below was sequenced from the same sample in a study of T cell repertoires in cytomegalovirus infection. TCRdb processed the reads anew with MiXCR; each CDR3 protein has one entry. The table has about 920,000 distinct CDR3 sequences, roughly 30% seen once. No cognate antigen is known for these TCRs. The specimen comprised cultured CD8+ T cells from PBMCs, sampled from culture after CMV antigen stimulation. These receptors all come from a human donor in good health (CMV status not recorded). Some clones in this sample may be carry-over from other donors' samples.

For the CDR3, the DNA is TGTGCCAGCGGAATCGGACAGGGGGGGACCCAGTACTTC. Translated, it gives CASGIGQGGTQYF. This chain connects TRBV6-2 or TRBV6-3 to TRBJ2-5, with 10 bases lining up with TRBD1. This CDR3 comprises 13 residues. Germline trimming cut 8 bases from V and 7 bases from J; bases unmatched to any gene: 7. Germline V CDR1 and CDR2: MNHEY, SVGEGT.

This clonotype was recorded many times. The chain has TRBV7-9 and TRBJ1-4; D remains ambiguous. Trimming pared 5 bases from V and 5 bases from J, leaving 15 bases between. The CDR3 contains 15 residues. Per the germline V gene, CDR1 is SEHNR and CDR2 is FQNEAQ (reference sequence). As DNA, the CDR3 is TGTGCCAGCAGCCCGGACGGGCGAGAAAATGAAAAACTGTTTTTT. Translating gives CASSPDGRENEKLFF.

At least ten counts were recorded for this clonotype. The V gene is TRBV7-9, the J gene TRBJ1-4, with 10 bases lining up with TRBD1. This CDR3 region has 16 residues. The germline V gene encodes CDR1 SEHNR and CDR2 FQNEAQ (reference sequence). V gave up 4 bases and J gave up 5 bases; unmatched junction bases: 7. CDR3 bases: TGTGCCAGCAGCTGGACAGGGGGAAGTCCGAATGAAAAACTGTTTTTT. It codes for CASSWTGGSPNEKLFF.

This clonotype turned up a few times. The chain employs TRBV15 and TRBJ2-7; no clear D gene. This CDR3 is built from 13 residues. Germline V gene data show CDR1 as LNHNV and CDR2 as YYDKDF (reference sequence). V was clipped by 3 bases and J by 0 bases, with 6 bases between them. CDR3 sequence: CATSRTVSYEQYV. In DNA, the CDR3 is TGTGCCACCAGCAGGACGGTCTCCTACGAGCAGTACGTC.

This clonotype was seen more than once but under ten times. The CDR3 loop reads CASSQEGNNYGYTF. The CDR3 coding sequence is TGCGCCAGCAGCCAAGAGGGGAATAACTATGGCTACACCTTC. V and J are TRBV4-1 and TRBJ1-2; D is undetermined. The germline V gene encodes CDR1 MGHRA and CDR2 YSYEKL. With 0 bases removed from V and 1 base from J, the gap between germline ends came to 6 bases. CDR3 length equals 14 residues.

This chain's CDR3 is CASSRLGLAGGETQYF. CDR3 coding DNA: TGCGCCAGCAGCCGGCTGGGACTAGCGGGAGGAGAGACCCAGTACTTC. The chain has TRBV4-3 and TRBJ2-5; TRBD2 matches 15 bases. There are 16 residues in the CDR3. The germline V gene encodes CDR1 LGHNA and CDR2 YSLEER. The V segment lost 4 bases and the J segment 4 bases; nucleotides outside the gene matches: 4.

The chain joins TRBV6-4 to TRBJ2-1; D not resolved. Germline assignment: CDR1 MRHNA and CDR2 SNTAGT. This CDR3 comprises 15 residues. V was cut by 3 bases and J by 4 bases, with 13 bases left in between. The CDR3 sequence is CASSEWPAPYNEQFF. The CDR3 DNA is TGTGCCAGCAGTGAGTGGCCGGCACCTTACAATGAGCAGTTCTTC.

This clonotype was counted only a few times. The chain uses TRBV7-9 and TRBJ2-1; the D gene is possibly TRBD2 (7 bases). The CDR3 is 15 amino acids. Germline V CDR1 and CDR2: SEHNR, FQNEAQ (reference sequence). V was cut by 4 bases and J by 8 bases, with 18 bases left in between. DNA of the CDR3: TGTGCCAGCAGCTCGGCGGGGGCCAGACATGATGAGCAGTTCTTC. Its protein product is CASSSAGARHDEQFF.

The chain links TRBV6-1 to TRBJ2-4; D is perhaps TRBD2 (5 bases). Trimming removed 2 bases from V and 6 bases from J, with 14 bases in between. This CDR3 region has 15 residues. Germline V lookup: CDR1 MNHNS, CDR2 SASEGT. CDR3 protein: CASSEWVGETNIQYF. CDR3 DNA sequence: TGTGCCAGCAGTGAATGGGTCGGGGAGACAAACATTCAGTACTTC.

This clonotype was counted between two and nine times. This CDR3 is CASRSQEGFRDEQFF. In nucleotides, the CDR3 is TGTGCCAGCAGATCACAGGAGGGATTTAGGGATGAGCAGTTCTTC. The gene calls are TRBV27 and TRBJ2-1; D perhaps matches TRBD2 (6 bases). Germline lookup yields CDR1 MNHEY and CDR2 SMNVEV (reference sequence). V lost 6 bases and J lost 8, with 20 bases in between. The CDR3 contains 15 residues.

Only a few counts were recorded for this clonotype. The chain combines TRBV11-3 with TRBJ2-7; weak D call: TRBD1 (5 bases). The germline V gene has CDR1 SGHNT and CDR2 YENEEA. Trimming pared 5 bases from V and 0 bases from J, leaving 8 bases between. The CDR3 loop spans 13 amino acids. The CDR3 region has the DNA TGTGCCAGCAGCCAAAGGGGCTCCTACGAGCAGTACTTC. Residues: CASSQRGSYEQYF.

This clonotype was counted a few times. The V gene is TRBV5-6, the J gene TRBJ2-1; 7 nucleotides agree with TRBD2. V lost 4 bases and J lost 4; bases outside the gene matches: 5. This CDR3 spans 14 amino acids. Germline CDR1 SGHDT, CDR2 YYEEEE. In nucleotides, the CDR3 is TGTGCCAGCAGCAATAGCGGGCGTTACAATGAGCAGTTCTTC. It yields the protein CASSNSGRYNEQFF.

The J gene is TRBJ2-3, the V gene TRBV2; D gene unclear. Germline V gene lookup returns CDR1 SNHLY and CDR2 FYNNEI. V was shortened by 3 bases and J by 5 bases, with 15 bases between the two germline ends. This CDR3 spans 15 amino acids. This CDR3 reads CASSDMLPSGDTQYF. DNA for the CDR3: TGTGCCAGCAGTGATATGTTACCCTCGGGAGATACGCAGTATTTT. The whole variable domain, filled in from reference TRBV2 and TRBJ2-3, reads EPEVTQTPSHQVTQMGQEVILRCVPISNHLYFYWYRQILGQKVEFLVSFYNNEISEKSEIFDDQFSVERPDGSNFTLKIRSTKLEDSAMYFCASSDMLPSGDTQYFGPGTRLTVL.

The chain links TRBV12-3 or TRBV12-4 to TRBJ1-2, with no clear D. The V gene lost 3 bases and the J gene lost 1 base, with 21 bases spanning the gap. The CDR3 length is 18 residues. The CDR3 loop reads CASSFVPGPGTHNYGYTF. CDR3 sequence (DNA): TGTGCCAGCAGTTTCGTTCCCGGCCCCGGCACCCATAACTATGGCTACACCTTC.

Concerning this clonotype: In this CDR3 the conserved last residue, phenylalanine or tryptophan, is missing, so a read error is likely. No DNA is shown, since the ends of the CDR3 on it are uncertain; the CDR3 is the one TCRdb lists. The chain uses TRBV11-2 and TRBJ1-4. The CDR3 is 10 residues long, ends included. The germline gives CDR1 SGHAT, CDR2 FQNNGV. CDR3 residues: CASSLGRDRV.

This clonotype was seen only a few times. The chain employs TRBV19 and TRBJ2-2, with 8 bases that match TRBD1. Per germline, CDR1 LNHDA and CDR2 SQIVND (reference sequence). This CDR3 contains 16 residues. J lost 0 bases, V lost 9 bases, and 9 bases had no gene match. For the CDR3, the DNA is TGTGCCAGCCTTCTCGCAGGGGGCGCGAACACCGGGGAGCTGTTTTTT. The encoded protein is CASLLAGGANTGELFF.

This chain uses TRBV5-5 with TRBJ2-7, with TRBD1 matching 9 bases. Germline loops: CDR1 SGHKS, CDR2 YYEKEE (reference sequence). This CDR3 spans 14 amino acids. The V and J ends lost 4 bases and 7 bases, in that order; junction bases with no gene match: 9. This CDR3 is CASSGNTGGREQYF. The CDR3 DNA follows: TGTGCCAGCAGCGGTAATACAGGGGGCAGGGAGCAGTACTTC. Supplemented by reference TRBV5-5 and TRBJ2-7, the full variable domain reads DAGVTQSPTHLIKTRGQQVTLRCSPISGHKSVSWYQQVLGQGPQFIFQYYEKEERGRGNFPDRFSARQFPNYSSELNVNALLLGDSALYLCASSGNTGGREQYFGPGTRLTVT.

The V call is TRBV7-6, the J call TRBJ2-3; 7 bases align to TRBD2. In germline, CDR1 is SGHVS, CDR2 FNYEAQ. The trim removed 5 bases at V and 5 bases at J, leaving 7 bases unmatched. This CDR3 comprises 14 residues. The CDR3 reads CASSGRRGIDTQYF. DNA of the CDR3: TGTGCCAGCAGCGGGCGGCGGGGGATAGATACGCAGTATTTT.

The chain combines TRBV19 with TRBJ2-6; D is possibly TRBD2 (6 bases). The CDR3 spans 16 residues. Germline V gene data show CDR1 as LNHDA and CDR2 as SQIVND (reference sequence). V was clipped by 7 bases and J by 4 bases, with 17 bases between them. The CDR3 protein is CASNLLGGGGANVLTF. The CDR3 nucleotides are TGTGCCAGTAACCTTTTGGGGGGAGGCGGGGCCAACGTCCTGACTTTC.

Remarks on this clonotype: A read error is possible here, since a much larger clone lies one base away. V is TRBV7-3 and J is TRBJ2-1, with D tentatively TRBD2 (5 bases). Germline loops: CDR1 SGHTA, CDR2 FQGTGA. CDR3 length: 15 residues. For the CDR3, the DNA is TGTGCCAGCAACTTAAACGGGGTCCCCTACAATGAGCAGTTCTTC. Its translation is CASNLNGVPYNEQFF. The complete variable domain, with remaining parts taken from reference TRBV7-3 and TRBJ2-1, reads GAGVSQTPSNKVTEKGKYVELRCDPISGHTALYWYRQSLGQGPEFLIYFQGTGAADDSGLPNDRFFAVRPEGSVSTLKIQRTERGDSAVYLCASNLNGVPYNEQFFGPGTRLTVL.

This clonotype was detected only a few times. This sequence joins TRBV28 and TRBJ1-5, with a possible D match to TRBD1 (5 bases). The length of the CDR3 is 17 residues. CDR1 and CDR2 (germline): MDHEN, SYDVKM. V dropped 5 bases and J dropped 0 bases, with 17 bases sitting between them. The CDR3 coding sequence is TGTGCCAGCAGTCCATCGTGGGGGATGTATAGCAATCAGCCCCAGCATTTT. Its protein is CASSPSWGMYSNQPQHF.

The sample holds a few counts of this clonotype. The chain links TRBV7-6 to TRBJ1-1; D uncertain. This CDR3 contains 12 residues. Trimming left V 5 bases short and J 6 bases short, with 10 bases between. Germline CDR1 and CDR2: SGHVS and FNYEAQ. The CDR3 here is CASSPPSPEAFF. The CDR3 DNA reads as TGTGCCAGCAGCCCCCCCAGTCCTGAAGCTTTCTTT.

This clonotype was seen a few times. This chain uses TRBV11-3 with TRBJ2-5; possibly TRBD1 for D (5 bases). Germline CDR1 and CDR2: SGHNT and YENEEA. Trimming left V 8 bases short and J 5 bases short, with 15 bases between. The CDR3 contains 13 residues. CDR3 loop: CASQADNEETQYF. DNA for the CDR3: TGTGCCAGCCAGGCGGACAATGAGGAGACCCAGTACTTC.

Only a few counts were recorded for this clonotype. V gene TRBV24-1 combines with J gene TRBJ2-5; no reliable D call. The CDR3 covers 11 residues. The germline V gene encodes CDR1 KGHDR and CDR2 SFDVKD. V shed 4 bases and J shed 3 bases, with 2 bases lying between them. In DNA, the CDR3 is TGTGCCACCAGTGACAAAGAGACCCAGTACTTC. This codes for CATSDKETQYF.

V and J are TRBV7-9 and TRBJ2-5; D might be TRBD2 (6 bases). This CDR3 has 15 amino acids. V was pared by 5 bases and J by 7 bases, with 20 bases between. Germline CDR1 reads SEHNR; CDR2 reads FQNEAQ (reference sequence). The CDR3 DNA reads TGTGCCAGCAGCCCCGGGACTGTGGATGTTTGGACCCAGTACTTC. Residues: CASSPGTVDVWTQYF.

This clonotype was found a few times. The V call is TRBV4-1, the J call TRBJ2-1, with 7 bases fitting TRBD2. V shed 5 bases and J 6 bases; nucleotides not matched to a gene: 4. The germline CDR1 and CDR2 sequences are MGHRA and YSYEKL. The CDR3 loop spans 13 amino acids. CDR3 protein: CASSGLEFNEQFF. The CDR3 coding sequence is TGCGCCAGCAGCGGACTAGAATTCAATGAGCAGTTCTTC.

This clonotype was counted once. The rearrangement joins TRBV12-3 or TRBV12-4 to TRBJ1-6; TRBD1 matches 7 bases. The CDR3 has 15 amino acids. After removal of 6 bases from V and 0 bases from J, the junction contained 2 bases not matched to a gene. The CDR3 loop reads CASRRQGSYNSPLHF. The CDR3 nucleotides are TGTGCCAGCAGAAGACAGGGCTCCTATAATTCACCCCTCCACTTT.

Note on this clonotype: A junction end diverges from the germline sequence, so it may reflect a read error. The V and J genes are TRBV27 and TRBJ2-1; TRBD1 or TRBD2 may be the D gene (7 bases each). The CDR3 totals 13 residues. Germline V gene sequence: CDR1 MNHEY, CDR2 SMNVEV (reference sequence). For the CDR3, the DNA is TGTGCCTGCAGGGGGGGGAAGGTCAATGAGCAGTTCTTC. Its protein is CACRGGKVNEQFF.

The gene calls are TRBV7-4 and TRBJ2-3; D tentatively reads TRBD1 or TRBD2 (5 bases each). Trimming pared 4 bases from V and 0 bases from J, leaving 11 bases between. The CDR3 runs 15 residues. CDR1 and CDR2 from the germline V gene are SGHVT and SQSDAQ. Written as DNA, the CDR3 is TGTGCCAGCAGCTCGGGACGGGCCAGCACAGATACGCAGTATTTT. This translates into CASSSGRASTDTQYF.

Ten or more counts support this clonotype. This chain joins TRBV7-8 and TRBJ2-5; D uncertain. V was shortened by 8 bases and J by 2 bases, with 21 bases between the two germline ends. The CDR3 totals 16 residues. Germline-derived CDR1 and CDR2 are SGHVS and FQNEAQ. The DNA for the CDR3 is TGTGCCAGCTTTCGGCTTCGACCAGAACAACAAGAGACCCAGTACTTC. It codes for CASFRLRPEQQETQYF.